What follows are 13 T cell receptor beta chains derived from one specimen sequenced in a study of blood T cell repertoires in COVID-19. TCRdb keeps only in-frame clones here, not all; method: immunoSEQ multiplex PCR. The sample lists about 68,000 clones, about 91% occurring once. The sequenced sample was peripheral blood. The receptor source for this set is a man aged 45-65 years with active COVID-19.

V and J are TRBV5-1 and TRBJ2-3, with D possibly being TRBD2 (6 bases). Germline assignment: CDR1 SGHRS and CDR2 YFSETQ. The germline V and J ends were trimmed by 0 bases and 0 bases, with 8 bases remaining between them. The CDR3 has 15 amino acids. The CDR3 sequence is CASSLVAGSTDTQYF. CDR3 nucleotide sequence: TGCGCCAGCAGCTTGGTCGCGGGGAGCACAGATACGCAGTATTTT.

The chain combines TRBV7-9 with TRBJ2-7, with a weak D call TRBD1 (6 bases). The V end was cut by 6 bases, the J end by 1 base, with 22 bases between. The CDR3 has 17 residues. The germline V gene encodes CDR1 SEHNR and CDR2 FQNEAQ (reference sequence). CDR3 in amino acids: CASSSFTQGLSSYEQYF. In nucleotides, the CDR3 is TGTGCCAGCAGTTCTTTTACACAGGGTTTATCGTCCTACGAGCAGTACTTC.

Note on this clone: An end of the junction differs from the germline gene, which may be a read error. V and J are TRBV6-2 or TRBV6-3 and TRBJ1-1, with 9 positions matching TRBD1. CDR3 length: 12 amino acids. Looked up from germline, CDR1 is MNHEY and CDR2 is SVGEGT. CDR3 nucleotide sequence: TGTGCCAGCAGTGATACCGGGACAGGGCGGAGCTTT. Translated: CASSDTGTGRSF.

This rearrangement joins TRBV19 to TRBJ1-2; tentatively, D is TRBD1 (5 bases). V was trimmed by 6 bases and J by 3 bases, leaving 8 bases between them. The CDR3 covers 12 residues. Germline lookup yields CDR1 LNHDA and CDR2 SQIVND (reference sequence). The CDR3 DNA follows: TGTGCCAGTAGAAAGGGGTACTATGGCTACACCTTC. Its protein is CASRKGYYGYTF.

The V gene is TRBV4-3, the J gene TRBJ1-1; D ambiguous. Germline values: CDR1 LGHNA, CDR2 YSLEER. This CDR3 is 13 amino acids long. V lost 4 bases, J lost 7 bases, and 13 bases lay in between. The CDR3 nucleotides are TGCGCCAGCAGCCCAATCACCGGGGATGAAGCTTTCTTT. Its protein product is CASSPITGDEAFF.

The chain carries TRBV11-2 and TRBJ2-7; 12 nucleotides align to TRBD1. Germline CDR1 is SGHAT and CDR2 is FQNNGV. The CDR3 sequence is 19 residues long. The V segment lost 5 bases and the J segment 0 bases; nucleotides outside the gene matches: 14. The CDR3 DNA follows: TGTGCCAGCAGCGTGGATCGGGACAGGGGGCGTCAGGTCTCCTACGAGCAGTACTTC. Translated: CASSVDRDRGRQVSYEQYF.

The chain combines TRBV30 with TRBJ2-7; 11 bases align to TRBD1. V lost 3 bases to trimming and J lost 7 bases; unmatched junction nucleotides: 5. The germline V gene encodes CDR1 GTSNPN and CDR2 SVGIG (reference sequence). The CDR3 is 13 amino acids. The CDR3 sequence is CAWSRDRGGEQYF. The DNA of the CDR3 is TGTGCCTGGAGCAGGGACAGGGGGGGGGAGCAGTACTTC.

This clone has a count of ten or more. The chain employs TRBV7-6 and TRBJ2-1; 8 nucleotides match TRBD2. This CDR3 comprises 15 residues. Losses at the gene ends were 6 bases for V and 8 bases for J; bases not matched to a gene: 12. CDR1 is SGHVS and CDR2 is FNYEAQ in the germline V gene. The CDR3 nucleotides read TGTGCCAGCAGAGAGGGACTAGGGGACCTGGATGAGCAGTTCTTC. It specifies CASREGLGDLDEQFF.

V is TRBV3-1 (or the pseudogene TRBV3-2) and J is TRBJ2-5; D possibly corresponds to TRBD2 (6 bases). Per germline, CDR1 LGHDT and CDR2 YNNKEL (reference sequence). This CDR3 has 16 residues. V dropped 0 bases and J dropped 5 bases, with 16 bases sitting between them. CDR3 region: CASSQDLSGGGETQYF. The CDR3 nucleotides read TGTGCCAGCAGCCAAGATCTTTCCGGGGGTGGGGAGACCCAGTACTTC.

The chain joins TRBV4-1 to TRBJ1-1, with TRBD1 matching 8 bases. The CDR3 is made up of 15 amino acids. The J segment lost 5 bases and the V segment lost 0 bases, leaving 5 bases of the junction unmatched. From germline, CDR1 is MGHRA and CDR2 YSYEKL. The CDR3 here is CASSQDAGGKTEAFF. The CDR3 DNA is TGCGCCAGCAGCCAAGATGCAGGGGGCAAGACTGAAGCTTTCTTT.

This sequence joins TRBV19 and TRBJ2-1, with D perhaps TRBD1 (6 bases). Germline CDR1 and CDR2: LNHDA and SQIVND (reference sequence). Trimming left V 2 bases short and J 4 bases short, with 24 bases between. This CDR3 region has 19 residues. The CDR3 sequence: CASSIRISRGPIIYNEQFF. CDR3 bases: TGTGCCAGTAGTATAAGGATATCCAGGGGCCCGATAATTTACAATGAGCAGTTCTTC. Supplemented by reference TRBV19 and TRBJ2-1, the full variable domain reads DGGITQSPKYLFRKEGQNVTLSCEQNLNHDAMYWYRQDPGQGLRLIYYSQIVNDFQKGDIAEGYSVSREKKESFPLTVTSAQKNPTAFYLCASSIRISRGPIIYNEQFFGPGTRLTVL.

This chain joins TRBV7-8 and TRBJ1-2, with 7 bases matching TRBD1. The CDR3 length is 14 residues. CDR1 SGHVS and CDR2 FQNEAQ come from the germline V gene. V lost 1 base and J lost 7; bases outside the gene matches: 6. CDR3 sequence: CASSLGTTGSGYTF. In DNA form, the CDR3 reads TGTGCCAGCAGCTTAGGGACGACAGGGTCTGGCTACACCTTC.

This chain uses TRBV9 with TRBJ2-1, with TRBD2 as a possible D gene (5 bases). In germline, CDR1 is SGDLS, CDR2 YYNGEE. V was clipped by 0 bases and J by 1 base, with 20 bases between them. This CDR3 has 19 amino acids. CDR3 in DNA: TGTGCCAGCAGCGTAGATTCGCGGTGGCTAGCTTTGTCCTACAATGAGCAGTTCTTC. Amino acid sequence: CASSVDSRWLALSYNEQFF. Filled out from reference TRBV9 and TRBJ2-1, the complete variable domain reads DSGVTQTPKHLITATGQRVTLRCSPRSGDLSVYWYQQSLDQGLQFLIQYYNGEERAKGNILERFSAQQFPDLHSELNLSSLELGDSALYFCASSVDSRWLALSYNEQFFGPGTRLTVL.